This TCR beta chain was recovered during a study of blood T cell repertoires in COVID-19. About the study: Samples came from the United States, Italy and Spain, spanning acute and convalescent COVID-19. T cells, B-cell-depleted T cells, or PBMCs provided the cDNA or gDNA that served as material.

Per the original data handling: Reference gene primer amplification yielded estimated nucleated cell counts. Some clones are missing from TCRdb's copy, which holds only in-frame ones; the method was immunoSEQ multiplex PCR. V, J and clone size are those of that table, while D and trimming were read from the DNA. The sample lists 25,000 to 35,000 clones, almost 85% occurring once. The CDR3 extends over 14 amino acids. Germline trimming cut 4 bases from V and 3 bases from J; bases unmatched to any gene: 3. Germline V gene sequence: CDR1 SNHLY, CDR2 FYNNEI. The sequenced sample consisted of peripheral blood. The chain joins TRBV2 to TRBJ2-1; 7 positions agree with TRBD1. The TCR originated in a man older than 75 with active COVID-19. The CDR3 reads CASSGQGNYNEQFF. CDR3 nucleotides: TGTGCCAGCAGTGGACAGGGTAACTACAATGAGCAGTTCTTC.